This TCR beta chain was retrieved from a study of blood T cell repertoires in COVID-19 (TCRdb year 2020). The study in broad terms: Samples from collaborators originated in the United States, Italy and Spain and spanned both the acute and convalescent phases of COVID-19. The material from the prospective study consisted of cDNA or gDNA derived from T cells, B-cell-depleted T cells, or PBMCs. Deeply sampled blood TCRbeta repertoires from subjects exposed to, actively infected with, or recovered from COVID-19 were included in the dataset. The repertoires were made available in a free public database intended to serve as a resource for research on the immune response to SARS-CoV-2. Samples were obtained from the ongoing ImmuneRACE study (first 160 participants) and from about 1,300 subjects provided by 6 global collaborators. Nearly every sample came with metadata listing a de-identified subject ID, COVID-19 status, age in years and sex. Where available, HLA class I and class II types were taken from metadata supplied by the sample provider and were not determined by assay-based typing. Study-level results and caveats: How much clinical and demographic metadata was included differed by source and by participant, and the metadata was provided uncurated.

The immunoSEQ Assay, a bias-controlled multiplex PCR, was used to amplify TCRbeta CDR3 regions from genomic DNA. Turning to the authors' computational methods: Within the assay, amplification of reference gene primers was used to estimate how many nucleated cells each sample contained. Sequence reads were collapsed and filtered to measure the absolute abundance of every unique TCRbeta CDR3 rearrangement. For each sample, productive Simpson clonality was calculated by taking the square root of Simpson's diversity index across productive rearrangements. TCRdb took over this immuneACCESS table, retaining in-frame rearrangements with V and J assigned. Such tables are incomplete; in checked studies, under half of the missing clones stem from an unresolved V gene, and the remainder is unexplained. V and J calls and clone size are as listed in that table; D and trimming were resolved from the DNA. The sample table holds 360,000 or so clones, of which 75% to 90% were seen once. The top ten hold about 5.4% of the sample.

At the junction V is shortened by 3 bases and J by 0 bases, with 13 bases in between. The CDR1 and CDR2 encoded by the germline V gene are SNHLY and FYNNEI. From the cysteine up to the phenylalanine, the CDR3 has a length of 16 residues. Left in the record is the CDR3 DNA by itself, 48 bases read in frame from the first base. Notes on this clone: What this receptor recognizes is not known. Base qualities are not at hand, and no much larger clone is one base apart.

In the prospective study, participants were roughly 18 to 89 years old, resided in about two dozen geographic areas of the United States, and were enrolled through a virtual design. To assign participants to cohorts, the prospective study relied on clinical history that participants themselves reported in a screening survey and a study questionnaire. ImmuneRACE Cohort 3 recovered participants were defined by two consecutive negative NP/OP PCR tests, healthcare professional clearance, or symptom resolution. Each participant in the prospective study had whole blood, serum and a nasopharyngeal or oropharyngeal swab collected by mobile phlebotomists. Participants in the prospective study had the option to provide additional blood draws and questionnaires over a roughly 2-month period. Before DNA extraction, prospective study blood samples were shipped either frozen or at room temperature.

The receptor chain draws on TRBV2 and TRBJ2-3, and perhaps TRBD2 as D gene, on 6 matching bases. Sequences were obtained from PBMCs or T cells enriched from blood (not recorded which). The receptor's source is a woman aged 50 to 60 who had recovered from COVID-19. Here is the DNA: TGTGCCAGCAGTGACCCTCCGCGGGAAAGCACAGATACGCAGTATTTT. It is translated as CASSDPPRESTDTQYF.